Below, 18 T cell receptor beta chains from the same sample are listed, as sequenced in a study of shared clonotypes between healthy human individuals. Produced via immunoSEQ multiplex PCR; TCRdb's table is partial and in-frame only. This repertoire shows more than 1,200,000 clones, approximately 98.5% found once; its top ten account for approximately 0.4%. What was sequenced was naive CD4+ T cells sorted from blood. The sample's subset: CD45RA+ positively selected. The receptors derive from a young man in good health.

The rearrangement links TRBV30 to TRBJ2-1; maybe TRBD2 (6 bases). V was cut by 6 bases and J by 14 bases, with 14 bases left in between. This CDR3 is 10 amino acids long. The germline gives CDR1 GTSNPN, CDR2 SVGIG (reference sequence). The CDR3 loop is CACPRERKFF. The CDR3 DNA reads as TGTGCCTGCCCCCGGGAGAGAAAGTTCTTC.

This sequence joins TRBV27 and TRBJ1-5, with 9 bases fitting TRBD1. The germline V gene has CDR1 MNHEY and CDR2 SMNVEV (reference sequence). J lost 5 bases, V lost 5 bases, and 10 bases had no gene match. The CDR3 sequence is 16 residues long. The DNA for the CDR3 is TGTGCCAGCAGTCACCTGGACAGGGGAAGGGATCAGCCCCAGCATTTT. Protein sequence: CASSHLDRGRDQPQHF.

This chain links TRBV7-8 with TRBJ2-7; D perhaps matches TRBD1 (5 bases). Germline CDR1 reads SGHVS; CDR2 reads FQNEAQ. V lost 6 bases to trimming and J lost 4 bases, with 16 bases between them. The CDR3 contains 14 residues. The DNA of the CDR3 is TGTGCCAGCAGGCAAGCTTCAGGGCAGTACGAGCAGTACTTC. Translated: CASRQASGQYEQYF.

This chain joins TRBV19 and TRBJ2-7; no clear D. This CDR3 comprises 13 residues. From germline, CDR1 is LNHDA and CDR2 SQIVND (reference sequence). Trimming removed 1 base from V and 3 bases from J, with 7 bases in between. The DNA for the CDR3 is TGTGCCAGTAGTATAGCCCACAGCTACGAGCAGTACTTC. It codes for CASSIAHSYEQYF.

J is TRBJ2-4 and V is TRBV9, with D perhaps matching TRBD1 (7 bases). Germline values: CDR1 SGDLS, CDR2 YYNGEE. The CDR3 extends over 15 amino acids. Trimming shortened V by 2 bases and J by 6 bases, and 15 bases separated the two germline ends. CDR3: CASSVGGQGGNIQYF. The CDR3 DNA sequence: TGTGCCAGCAGCGTTGGCGGGCAGGGGGGAAACATTCAGTACTTC.

J is TRBJ2-7 and V is TRBV11-2; 10 bases fit TRBD2. V shed 2 bases and J 6 bases; nucleotides not matched to a gene: 7. Germline V gene data show CDR1 as SGHAT and CDR2 as FQNNGV. This CDR3 is built from 15 residues. CDR3 nucleotide sequence: TGTGCCAGCAGCTTATGGCTAGCGGGAGAGGGCGAGCAGTACTTC. It yields the protein CASSLWLAGEGEQYF.

This sequence joins TRBV28 and TRBJ2-7; D tentatively fits TRBD1 or TRBD2 (6 bases each). This CDR3 region has 14 residues. Germline CDR1 reads MDHEN; CDR2 reads SYDVKM. V lost 7 bases to trimming and J lost 0 bases, with 13 bases between them. CDR3 region: CASIGGTFSYEQYF. The CDR3 DNA is TGTGCCAGCATAGGGGGGACTTTCTCCTACGAGCAGTACTTC. The full variable domain, completed using reference TRBV28 and TRBJ2-7, is DVKVTQSSRYLVKRTGEKVFLECVQDMDHENMFWYRQDPGLGLRLIYFSYDVKMKEKGDIPEGYSVSREKKERFSLILESASTNQTSMYLCASIGGTFSYEQYFGPGTRLTVT.

Regarding this clone: This CDR3 is also generated by other DNA sequences in the sample. The chain recombines TRBV9 with TRBJ2-1; TRBD2 agrees at 11 bases. CDR3 length: 16 residues. Per the germline V gene, CDR1 is SGDLS and CDR2 is YYNGEE. Trimming took 2 bases from V and 3 from J; bases not matched to a gene: 4. Here the CDR3 reads CASSVGTSGVYNEQFF. The CDR3 DNA follows: TGTGCCAGCAGCGTGGGGACTAGCGGAGTCTACAATGAGCAGTTCTTC.

V usage is TRBV6-5 and J usage is TRBJ2-7, with 10 bases lining up with TRBD2. This CDR3 is built from 13 residues. After removal of 7 bases from V and 5 bases from J, the junction contained 5 bases not matched to a gene. Germline V gene data show CDR1 as MNHEY and CDR2 as SVGAGI. The CDR3 loop is CASMASGRNEQYF. The CDR3, as DNA: TGTGCCAGCATGGCTAGCGGGAGAAACGAGCAGTACTTC.

V is TRBV4-3 and J is TRBJ2-2, with 11 nucleotides matching TRBD2. The CDR3 is 18 residues long. Germline CDR1 reads LGHNA; CDR2 reads YSLEER. V lost 0 bases, J lost 6 bases, and 9 bases stayed unmatched. The CDR3 nucleotides read TGCGCCAGCAGCCAAGAGCTCCGACTAGCGGGAAATTCCGGGGAGCTGTTTTTT. Translated: CASSQELRLAGNSGELFF.

For this clone: Other nucleotide sequences in the sample specify the same CDR3. This chain links TRBV18 with TRBJ1-1, with D tentatively TRBD1 (6 bases). CDR3 length: 11 residues. Trimming cost V 3 bases and J 11 bases, with 10 bases left between them. Germline V gene sequence: CDR1 KGHSH, CDR2 LQKENI. This CDR3 reads CASSPGQGAFF. CDR3 DNA: TGTGCCAGCTCACCGGGACAAGGGGCTTTCTTT.

This chain links TRBV19 with TRBJ1-5; no clear D gene. Germline V gene data show CDR1 as LNHDA and CDR2 as SQIVND (reference sequence). V was cut by 1 base and J by 4 bases, with 8 bases left in between. This CDR3 comprises 14 residues. The CDR3 region has the DNA TGTGCCAGTAGTATAGTACGAATAAATCAGCCCCAGCATTTT. As protein: CASSIVRINQPQHF.

The genes are TRBV9 and TRBJ2-1, with D maybe TRBD2 (6 bases). Germline V gives CDR1 SGDLS, CDR2 YYNGEE. The CDR3 has 14 residues. V lost 4 bases to trimming and J lost 10 bases, with 18 bases between them. This CDR3 reads CASSPQNRDSEQFF. The DNA for the CDR3 is TGTGCCAGCAGCCCCCAAAACCGGGACTCCGAGCAGTTCTTC.

The chain combines TRBV7-8 with TRBJ2-1; 9 bases map to TRBD2. The ends lost 2 bases at V and 3 bases at J; junction bases unmatched: 2. The germline V gene encodes CDR1 SGHVS and CDR2 FQNEAQ. The CDR3 is made up of 15 amino acids. The CDR3 is CASSLLSGSYNEQFF. The CDR3 DNA sequence: TGTGCCAGCAGCTTACTTAGCGGGAGCTACAATGAGCAGTTCTTC.

A word on this clone: Compared with germline, one end of the junction differs, possibly owing to a read error. This chain links TRBV4-3 with TRBJ2-1; 8 positions agree with TRBD2. This CDR3 is built from 15 residues. Germline values: CDR1 LGHNA, CDR2 YSLEER. CDR3 DNA sequence: TGCGCCAGCAGCCAAGCGGGGGGGGCCTATAATGAGCAGTTCTTC. Residues: CASSQAGGAYNEQFF.

The rearrangement links TRBV7-3 to TRBJ2-3, with 7 bases identical to TRBD1. The trim removed 5 bases at V and 4 bases at J, leaving 9 bases unmatched. The CDR3 length is 15 residues. Germline V gene lookup returns CDR1 SGHTA and CDR2 FQGTGA. The CDR3 reads CASSPKDRFSDTQYF. CDR3 bases: TGTGCCAGCAGCCCAAAGGACAGGTTCTCAGATACGCAGTATTTT.

The chain combines TRBV4-1 with TRBJ1-2, with D hard to call. The CDR3 runs to 15 residues. The V gene's germline CDR1 is MGHRA and CDR2 YSYEKL. V lost 0 bases and J 7 bases, leaving 15 bases between the germline ends. The CDR3 sequence is CASSQDRPLPAGYTF. The CDR3 DNA is TGCGCCAGCAGCCAAGATCGTCCCCTCCCGGCTGGCTACACCTTC.

The chain employs TRBV11-2 and TRBJ2-1; no reliable D call. The CDR3 spans 13 residues. CDR1 is SGHAT, CDR2 FQNNGV, per germline. V was trimmed by 6 bases and J by 5 bases, leaving 11 bases between them. As DNA, the CDR3 is TGTGCCAGCAGAAATCAGAATGACAATGAGCAGTTCTTC. Translating it yields CASRNQNDNEQFF.